This is a list of T cell receptor beta chains from one sample in a study of yellow fever vaccine responses in identical twins. TCRdb analysed the RT-PCR reads with MiXCR anew, one entry per CDR3 protein. Here the sample spans some 2,900 distinct CDR3 sequences, roughly 90% being singletons. The sequencing used T cells from blood (PBMCs), unsorted or a sorted subset (not recorded which), collected before or after yellow fever vaccination (not recorded which). These TCRs come from a woman aged 18-29 years who received the yellow fever vaccine. Each CDR3 is given with its conserved first and last residue. D genes are given only for firm matches. The listing skips clone size in some rows; elsewhere it reads once, few, many or a size class.

D gene	V gene	J gene	clone size	CDR3 DNA	CDR3 protein
-	TRBV29-1	TRBJ2-1	-	TGCAGCGTTGAAGTAGATCCAGGCTACAATGAGCAGTTCTTC	CSVEVDPGYNEQFF
TRBD1	TRBV20-1	TRBJ1-2	-	TGCAGTGCTAGATTGACAGGGCGCTACACCTTC	CSARLTGRYTF
-	TRBV11-1	TRBJ2-3	-	TGTGCCAGCAGCTTGGGGAATACGCAGTATTTT	CASSLGNTQYF
TRBD1	TRBV10-3	TRBJ1-2	once	TGTGCCATCAGTGTAGGACTAGGGACAGGGGGCATGGATGGCTACACCTTC	CAISVGLGTGGMDGYTF
TRBD1	TRBV2	TRBJ1-1	-	TGTGCCAGCAGTGACCTCAGACAGGGGCGAGCTTTCTTT	CASSDLRQGRAFF
-	TRBV2	TRBJ2-1	-	TGTGCCAGCAGTGAAGTAGGCGGGCTTGGTGAGCAGTTCTTC	CASSEVGGLGEQFF
TRBD1	TRBV18	TRBJ2-7	-	TGTGCCAGCTCACCCCTGGACAGGTCCTCCCACGAGCAGTACTTC	CASSPLDRSSHEQYF
TRBD1	TRBV18	TRBJ1-5	-	TGTGCCAGCTCACCATTAGGACAGGGGGTACATAGCAATCAGCCCCAGCATTTT	CASSPLGQGVHSNQPQHF
TRBD2	TRBV12-3/TRBV12-4	TRBJ2-7	-	TGTGCCAGCAGTAATGACGGACTAGTTAAGACGGGCTACGAGCAGTACTTC	CASSNDGLVKTGYEQYF
TRBD1	TRBV5-1	TRBJ2-1	-	TGCGCCAGCAGCAAGACAGGGCCTCCCTTAGATGAGCAGTTCTTC	CASSKTGPPLDEQFF
TRBD2	TRBV10-3	TRBJ2-5	once	TGTGCCATCAGTGGGACACCAACGGGAGGAGAGACCCAGTACTTC	CAISGTPTGGETQYF
TRBD1	TRBV5-5	TRBJ1-1	-	TGTGCCAGCAGCTTTCAGGGGGGCGGCACTGAAGCTTTCTTT	CASSFQGGGTEAFF
-	TRBV6-1	TRBJ1-1	-	TGTGCCAGCAGTGAGGGGGACCGAGCTGAAGCTTTCTTT	CASSEGDRAEAFF
-	TRBV18	TRBJ1-5	-	TGTGCCAGCTCACCCAACAGGGAAGCCAATCAGCCCCAGCATTTT	CASSPNREANQPQHF
-	TRBV19	TRBJ1-2	-	TGTGCCAGTGCCAGGCTCGGCTATGGCTACACCTTC	CASARLGYGYTF
-	TRBV6-2/TRBV6-3	TRBJ2-1	-	TGTGCCAGCAGTTACCGGGGACCCTCCTACAATGAGCAGTTCTTC	CASSYRGPSYNEQFF
-	TRBV11-3	TRBJ2-7	-	TGTGCCAGCAGCCAGGGACGGCTCGAGCAGTACTTC	CASSQGRLEQYF
-	TRBV20-1	TRBJ2-1	-	TGCAGTGCTGGGGTCGAGGATGAGCAGTTCTTC	CSAGVEDEQFF
TRBD2	TRBV11-3	TRBJ2-1	-	TGTGCCAGCAGCTTACTCGCAGCGGGACCTCTCTTC	CASSLLAAGPLF
-	TRBV2	TRBJ1-2	-	TGTGCCAGCAGTTTAGAGATTAACTATGGCTACACCTTC	CASSLEINYGYTF
-	TRBV7-2	TRBJ2-5	-	TGTGCCAGCAGCTTAGGGCTCCCTTCTCAAGAGACCCAGTACTTC	CASSLGLPSQETQYF
-	TRBV21-1	TRBJ2-7	-	TGTGCCAGCAGCAAACGGGGGGGTGTCGAGCCTTACGAGCAGTACTTC	CASSKRGGVEPYEQYF
TRBD1	TRBV29-1	TRBJ1-3	-	TGCAGCGTTTCTCCAGGGGGCTTTGGAAACACCATATATTTT	CSVSPGGFGNTIYF
-	TRBV10-1	TRBJ1-2	-	TGCGCCAGCAGTGAAGGAGATACCTATGGCTACACCTTC	CASSEGDTYGYTF
-	TRBV13	TRBJ2-1	-	TGTGCCAGCAGACCGGTGAGCCACCCTCAGCAGTTCTTC	CASRPVSHPQQFF
-	TRBV2	TRBJ2-2	-	TGTGCCAGCAGTGTCCGGTCTAAAACCGGGGAGCTGTTTTTT	CASSVRSKTGELFF
-	TRBV19	TRBJ2-1	-	TGTGCCAGTAGTATAGACAGGAGCTCCTACAATGAGCAGTTCTTC	CASSIDRSSYNEQFF
TRBD2	TRBV7-2	TRBJ2-3	-	TGTGCCAGCAGCTTAGCGGGACTAGTTGATACGCAGTATTTT	CASSLAGLVDTQYF
-	TRBV5-5	TRBJ1-2	-	TGTGCCAGCAGCCCACCCCAGGGGGGCTACACCTTC	CASSPPQGGYTF
-	TRBV5-4	TRBJ1-4	-	TGTGCCAGCAGCTTGGGAACTAATGAAAAACTGTTTTTT	CASSLGTNEKLFF
-	TRBV14	TRBJ2-7	-	TGTGCCAGCAGCCAAGATAAGCCAGGGGTTAATACCTACGAGCAGTACTTC	CASSQDKPGVNTYEQYF
TRBD1	TRBV18	TRBJ2-7	-	TGTGCCAGCTCACCGGGCAGGACAGGGATTTACGAGCAGTACTTC	CASSPGRTGIYEQYF
-	TRBV11-3	TRBJ2-3	-	TGTGCCAGCAGCCAATACCGGGACTGGTCTAGCACAGATACGCAGTATTTT	CASSQYRDWSSTDTQYF
-	TRBV2	TRBJ2-1	-	TGTGCCAGCAGTCGGGACCGAGACAATGAGCAGTTCTTC	CASSRDRDNEQFF
TRBD2	TRBV6-1	TRBJ2-1	once	TGTGCCAGCAGAGCGGGGGCGGTAAATGAGCAGTTCTTC	CASRAGAVNEQFF
-	TRBV9	TRBJ2-1	-	TGTGCCAGCAACCCCAGGGACGGCTACAATGAGCAGTTCTTC	CASNPRDGYNEQFF
-	TRBV3-1	TRBJ2-1	-	TGTGCCAGCAGCCAAGTACAGAATGAGCAGTTCTTC	CASSQVQNEQFF
-	TRBV18	TRBJ2-1	-	TGTGCCAGCTCGCCCGACAGAGCCACCTACAATGAGCAGTTCTTC	CASSPDRATYNEQFF
-	TRBV20-1	TRBJ1-5	-	TGCAGTGCTAGTAAAATCTATCAGCCCCAGCATTTT	CSASKIYQPQHF
TRBD2	TRBV9	TRBJ2-5	-	TGTGCCAGCAGTGTAGCGGGGGAGCGGGGTGAGACCCAGTACTTC	CASSVAGERGETQYF
-	TRBV7-9	TRBJ2-3	-	TGTGCCAGCAGCTTAGCCTCCACAGATACGCAGTATTTT	CASSLASTDTQYF
TRBD1	TRBV4-2	TRBJ1-2	-	TGTGCCAGCAGCCAAGCTGGGACAGGGGCTAACTATGGCTACACCTTC	CASSQAGTGANYGYTF
-	TRBV7-2	TRBJ2-5	-	TGTGCCAGCAGCCTCACTGGACCACCAGAGACCCAGTACTTC	CASSLTGPPETQYF
TRBD2	TRBV5-1	TRBJ2-1	-	TGCGCCAGCAGCATAGCGGGAGGGAGCTCCTACAATGAGCAGTTCTTC	CASSIAGGSSYNEQFF
TRBD2	TRBV12-3/TRBV12-4	TRBJ2-7	-	TGTGCCAGCAGCCCTTACGGGACTATCTCCTACGAGCAGTACTTC	CASSPYGTISYEQYF
-	TRBV10-1	TRBJ2-7	-	TGCGCCAGCAGTGAGGGGCTTTCCTACGAGCAGTACTTC	CASSEGLSYEQYF
-	TRBV5-1	TRBJ2-7	once	TGCGCCAGCAGCACTCAGGGGATCGAGCAGTACTTC	CASSTQGIEQYF
TRBD1	TRBV5-4	TRBJ1-2	-	TGTGCCAGCAGCTTGGAGCCCAGGGGGCTAGGCTACACCTTC	CASSLEPRGLGYTF
TRBD1	TRBV7-2	TRBJ1-5	-	TGTGCCAGCAGCGCAGGGGGGGCGCGAAATCAGCCCCAGCATTTT	CASSAGGARNQPQHF
-	TRBV14	TRBJ2-7	once	TGTGCCAGCGGACAGTCTTTCTACGAGCAGTACTTC	CASGQSFYEQYF
-	TRBV7-2	TRBJ2-3	once	TGTGCCAGCAGCTCGACGGCAGATACGCAGTATTTT	CASSSTADTQYF